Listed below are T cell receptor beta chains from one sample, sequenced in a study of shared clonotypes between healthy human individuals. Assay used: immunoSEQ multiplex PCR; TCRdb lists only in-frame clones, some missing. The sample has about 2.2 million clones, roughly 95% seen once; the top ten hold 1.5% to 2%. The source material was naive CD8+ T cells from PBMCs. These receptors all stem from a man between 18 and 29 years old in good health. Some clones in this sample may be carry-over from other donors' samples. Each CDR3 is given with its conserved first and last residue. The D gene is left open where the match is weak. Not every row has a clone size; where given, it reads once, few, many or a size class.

CASSFELGGLYNEQFF,TGTGCCAGCAGCTTCGAGTTGGGCGGTCTCTACAATGAGCAGTTCTTC,TRBJ2-1,-,-,TRBV7-9
CASSPQLQAPGEKLFF,TGTGCCAGCAGCCCACAATTACAGGCCCCCGGGGAAAAACTGTTTTTT,TRBJ1-4,-,-,TRBV7-9
CASSVNQGARPDTQYF,TGTGCCAGCAGCGTAAACCAGGGGGCACGTCCAGATACGCAGTATTTT,TRBJ2-3,-,TRBD1,TRBV11-2
CASSYQNIEQYF,TGTGCCAGCAGTTACCAGAACATCGAGCAGTACTTC,TRBJ2-7,-,-,TRBV6-6
CASGLSGRIETQYF,TGTGCTAGTGGTTTGTCAGGGCGTATAGAGACCCAGTACTTC,TRBJ2-5,-,-,TRBV12-5
CASSFVTGAYEQYF,TGTGCCAGCAGTTTTGTTACAGGGGCCTACGAGCAGTACTTC,TRBJ2-7,-,TRBD1,TRBV28
CASSQGTNTEAFF,TGTGCCAGCAGTCAGGGGACCAACACTGAAGCTTTCTTT,TRBJ1-1,-,-,TRBV27
CASSLVQGRFNEQFF,TGTGCCAGCAGCTTAGTTCAGGGGAGGTTCAATGAGCAGTTCTTC,TRBJ2-1,-,-,TRBV7-9
CASSLRWWGEQYF,TGTGCCAGCAGCTTGCGTTGGTGGGGCGAGCAGTACTTC,TRBJ2-7,once,-,TRBV5-6
CASSASHRVSQPQHF,TGCGCCAGCAGCGCATCCCACAGGGTTTCTCAGCCCCAGCATTTT,TRBJ1-5,-,-,TRBV5-1
CASSPIGRGRPQHF,TGTGCCAGCAGCCCTATTGGACGGGGGCGGCCCCAGCATTTT,TRBJ1-5,-,-,TRBV2
CASSGAGRSYNEQFF,TGTGCCAGCAGCGGGGCGGGCAGGTCCTACAATGAGCAGTTCTTC,TRBJ2-1,-,-,TRBV9
CASSRSLTSGTNYEQYF,TGTGCCAGCTCACGTAGCTTGACTAGCGGGACCAACTACGAGCAGTACTTC,TRBJ2-7,-,TRBD2,TRBV18
CASSFPGQGNYEQYF,TGTGCCAGCAGCTTCCCTGGACAGGGGAACTACGAGCAGTACTTC,TRBJ2-7,-,TRBD1,TRBV7-3
CASSLGISRLSDEQYF,TGCGCCAGCAGCTTGGGGATTTCTCGCCTCTCGGACGAGCAGTACTTC,TRBJ2-7,-,-,TRBV5-1
CASSQGFRETQYF,TGTGCCAGCAGCCAGGGGTTTCGCGAGACCCAGTACTTC,TRBJ2-5,-,-,TRBV7-2
CASSLGRRTYEQYF,TGTGCCAGCAGCTTGGGACGGAGAACCTACGAGCAGTACTTC,TRBJ2-7,once,-,TRBV5-6
CASGGRETQYF,TGTGCCAGCGGGGGCCGGGAGACCCAGTACTTC,TRBJ2-5,-,-,TRBV11-2
CASSLGPTGELFF,TGTGCCAGCAGCTTAGGTCCAACCGGGGAGCTGTTTTTT,TRBJ2-2,-,-,TRBV11-2
CASSLGRGYGTNEKLFF,TGTGCCAGCAGCTTAGGGCGAGGGTACGGAACTAATGAAAAACTGTTTTTT,TRBJ1-4,-,-,TRBV7-6
CSVKGGKGTGELFF,TGCAGCGTTAAAGGGGGCAAGGGCACCGGGGAGCTGTTTTTT,TRBJ2-2,once,TRBD1,TRBV29-1
CSVPRTGSYEQYF,TGCAGCGTTCCTAGGACAGGGTCCTACGAGCAGTACTTC,TRBJ2-7,-,TRBD1,TRBV29-1
CASSDLTDTQYF,TGTGCCAGCAGCGACCTCACAGATACGCAGTATTTT,TRBJ2-3,-,-,TRBV27
CASSLGRDAAWNEQFF,TGTGCCAGCAGCTTAGGTCGGGACGCAGCATGGAATGAGCAGTTCTTC,TRBJ2-1,-,-,TRBV7-7
CASSLGGRGLMDTDTQYF,TGTGCCAGCAGCTTGGGAGGGCGCGGTCTAATGGACACAGATACGCAGTATTTT,TRBJ2-3,-,-,TRBV5-4
CASSLSARGDYTF,TGTGCCAGCAGTTTATCAGCCAGGGGCGATTACACCTTC,TRBJ1-2,-,-,TRBV27
CASSVNPLGGRASTGELFF,TGTGCCAGCAGCGTTAACCCCCTGGGGGGGAGGGCCAGCACCGGGGAGCTGTTTTTT,TRBJ2-2,-,TRBD2,TRBV9
CASSLSSGAETQYF,TGTGCCAGCAGCTTGAGCTCAGGGGCAGAGACCCAGTACTTC,TRBJ2-5,-,-,TRBV11-2
CASSLWGATISNEQFF,TGTGCCAGCAGTTTATGGGGGGCCACAATTTCTAATGAGCAGTTCTTC,TRBJ2-1,-,-,TRBV28
CASSNRQGSYEQYF,TGTGCCAGCAGCAACCGACAGGGGTCCTACGAGCAGTACTTC,TRBJ2-7,-,TRBD1,TRBV7-8
CASSPDSGYGYTF,TGTGCCAGCAGTCCGGACAGCGGCTATGGCTACACCTTC,TRBJ1-2,-,-,TRBV27
CASSLAGESNQPQHF,TGTGCCAGCAGTTTGGCAGGGGAGAGCAATCAGCCCCAGCATTTT,TRBJ1-5,few,-,TRBV27
CASSVGQRSTDTQYF,TGTGCCAGCAGCGTAGGCCAGCGGAGCACAGATACGCAGTATTTT,TRBJ2-3,once,-,TRBV9
CASSRRRESNEKLFF,TGTGCCAGCAGCAGACGGAGGGAGTCTAATGAAAAACTGTTTTTT,TRBJ1-4,-,-,TRBV5-8
CASSSRNRDTQYF,TGTGCCAGTAGCTCACGTAATAGGGATACGCAGTATTTT,TRBJ2-3,-,-,TRBV19
CASSISSGRVGNEQFF,TGTGCCAGCAGTATATCTAGCGGGAGGGTGGGCAATGAGCAGTTCTTC,TRBJ2-1,-,TRBD2,TRBV27
CASSLATDKVYGYTF,TGCGCCAGCAGCTTGGCTACGGACAAGGTCTATGGCTACACCTTC,TRBJ1-2,-,-,TRBV5-1
CASSYLAGLATDTQYF,TGTGCCAGCTCCTATTTGGCGGGACTAGCGACAGATACGCAGTATTTT,TRBJ2-3,once,TRBD2,TRBV27
CSVRDRMVQYF,TGCAGCGTACGGGACAGGATGGTGCAGTACTTC,TRBJ2-7,-,TRBD1,TRBV29-1
CAQTGTRTEAFF,TGTGCTCAGACAGGAACCCGCACTGAAGCTTTCTTT,TRBJ1-1,-,-,TRBV2
CASSTGWANQPQHF,TGTGCCAGCAGTACAGGGTGGGCTAATCAGCCCCAGCATTTT,TRBJ1-5,-,-,TRBV27
CASQDWSRVGYNEQFF,TGTGCCAGTCAAGATTGGTCCCGCGTGGGTTACAATGAGCAGTTCTTC,TRBJ2-1,-,-,TRBV19
CASSQVIREGTEAFF,TGCGCCAGCAGCCAAGTGATCAGGGAAGGCACTGAAGCTTTCTTT,TRBJ1-1,-,-,TRBV4-1
CAWSVTGGYTGELFF,TGTGCCTGGAGTGTAACCGGGGGCTACACCGGGGAGCTGTTTTTT,TRBJ2-2,-,-,TRBV30
CASTIARTDTQYF,TGTGCCAGCACCATAGCGCGCACAGATACGCAGTATTTT,TRBJ2-3,-,-,TRBV28
CASGAARHSNQPQHF,TGTGCCTCGGGAGCCGCGCGACATAGCAATCAGCCCCAGCATTTT,TRBJ1-5,-,-,TRBV27
CASSPGGSSYNEQFF,TGTGCCAGCAGTCCCGGGGGAAGCTCCTACAATGAGCAGTTCTTC,TRBJ2-1,-,-,TRBV28
CAWSGDSYEQYF,TGTGCCTGGAGTGGGGACAGTTACGAGCAGTACTTC,TRBJ2-7,-,TRBD1,TRBV30